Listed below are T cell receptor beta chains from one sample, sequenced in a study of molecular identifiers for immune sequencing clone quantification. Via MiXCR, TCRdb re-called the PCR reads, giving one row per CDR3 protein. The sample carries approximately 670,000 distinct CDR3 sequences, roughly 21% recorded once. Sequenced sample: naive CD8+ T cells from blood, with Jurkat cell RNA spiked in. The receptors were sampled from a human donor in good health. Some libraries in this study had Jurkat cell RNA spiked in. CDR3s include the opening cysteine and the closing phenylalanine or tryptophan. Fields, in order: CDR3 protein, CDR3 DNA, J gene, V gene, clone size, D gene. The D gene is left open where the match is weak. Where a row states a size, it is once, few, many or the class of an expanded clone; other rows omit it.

CASSGGPWGLEAFF,TGTGCCAGTAGTGGGGGACCTTGGGGGCTTGAAGCTTTCTTT,TRBJ1-1,TRBV19,NA,NA
CASSEGQGIQPQHF,TGTGCCAGCAGTGAGGGGCAGGGGATACAGCCCCAGCATTTT,TRBJ1-5,TRBV2,many,NA
CATSDWDKYNEQFF,TGTGCCACCAGTGATTGGGACAAGTACAATGAGCAGTTCTTC,TRBJ2-1,TRBV24-1,many,NA
CASKEWRSNQPQHF,TGTGCCAGCAAGGAGTGGCGGAGCAATCAGCCCCAGCATTTT,TRBJ1-5,TRBV6-2/TRBV6-3,many,NA
CSATDSQETQYF,TGCAGTGCTACGGACAGTCAAGAGACCCAGTACTTC,TRBJ2-5,TRBV20-1,many,NA
CASSYYAGGGQPQHF,TGTGCCAGCAGTTATTACGCAGGGGGTGGTCAGCCCCAGCATTTT,TRBJ1-5,TRBV6-5,many,TRBD1
CASRGRGAAGNTIYF,TGTGCCAGCAGGGGCCGGGGGGCGGCTGGAAACACCATATATTTT,TRBJ1-3,TRBV2,NA,NA
CASSLGPGHWNTGELFF,TGTGCCAGCAGCTTAGGTCCGGGACATTGGAACACCGGGGAGCTGTTTTTT,TRBJ2-2,TRBV7-9,many,NA
CASSVMRLSDTQYF,TGTGCCAGCAGCGTAATGAGACTGTCAGATACGCAGTATTTT,TRBJ2-3,TRBV9,many,NA
CASSQRAETYEQYF,TGCGCCAGCAGTCAAAGGGCAGAAACCTACGAGCAGTACTTC,TRBJ2-7,TRBV23-1,many,NA
CASSPPGLLDEQYF,TGTGCCAGCAGCCCGCCGGGACTTCTGGACGAGCAGTACTTC,TRBJ2-7,TRBV5-4,many,NA
CASSFGGGVTYEQYF,TGTGCCAGCAGTTTTGGGGGCGGAGTGACCTACGAGCAGTACTTC,TRBJ2-7,TRBV27,NA,NA
CASSPGRTGGALSYEQYF,TGTGCCAGCTCACCAGGTCGGACAGGGGGCGCGTTAAGCTACGAGCAGTACTTC,TRBJ2-7,TRBV18,NA,TRBD1
CASSQGGGGGFEQFF,TGTGCCAGCAGCCAAGGTGGGGGTGGGGGATTTGAGCAGTTCTTC,TRBJ2-1,TRBV4-2,NA,NA
CATSTRGSSYNSPLHF,TGTGCCACCAGCACCAGGGGAAGCTCCTATAATTCACCCCTCCACTTT,TRBJ1-6,TRBV15,NA,NA
CASSQPYQTSGQDTQYF,TGTGCCAGCAGCCAGCCTTATCAGACTAGCGGCCAAGATACGCAGTATTTT,TRBJ2-3,TRBV3-1,NA,TRBD2
CSAQGGLAGRYEQYF,TGCAGTGCCCAGGGAGGACTAGCGGGACGGTACGAGCAGTACTTC,TRBJ2-7,TRBV20-1,many,TRBD2
CASCLGQGSGNTIYF,TGCGCCAGCTGCTTGGGTCAGGGCTCTGGAAACACCATATATTTT,TRBJ1-3,TRBV5-1,NA,NA
CSGLSYEQYF,TGCAGTGGCCTCTCCTACGAGCAGTACTTC,TRBJ2-7,TRBV20-1,many,NA
CATSDLAPNTGELFF,TGTGCCACCAGTGATTTGGCCCCGAACACCGGGGAGCTGTTTTTT,TRBJ2-2,TRBV24-1,many,NA
CAWSMSGGTEASF,TGTGCCTGGAGTATGTCGGGGGGCACTGAAGCTTCCTTT,TRBJ1-1,TRBV30,once,NA
CATSRDRGLDEQFF,TGTGCCACCAGCAGAGATCGGGGTTTGGATGAGCAGTTCTTC,TRBJ2-1,TRBV15,few,NA
CASSYVGEKETQYF,TGTGCCAGCAGTTACGTTGGGGAGAAAGAGACCCAGTACTTC,TRBJ2-5,TRBV6-5,many,NA
CASSQSWSEQYF,TGTGCCAGCAGCCAAAGTTGGTCCGAGCAGTACTTC,TRBJ2-7,TRBV3-1,many,NA
CASSYPKLNTEAFF,TGTGCCAGCAGTTACCCAAAATTGAACACTGAAGCTTTCTTT,TRBJ1-1,TRBV6-2/TRBV6-3,many,NA
CASSRGQGNYGYTF,TGTGCCAGCAGTCGGGGACAGGGGAACTATGGCTACACCTTC,TRBJ1-2,TRBV6-5,NA,TRBD1
CAISEGDLYSYEQYF,TGTGCCATCAGTGAAGGGGACTTATACTCCTACGAGCAGTACTTC,TRBJ2-7,TRBV10-3,few,NA
CASSGQSGSTSTDTQYF,TGTGCCAGCAGCGGTCAGTCTGGCAGTACGAGCACAGATACGCAGTATTTT,TRBJ2-3,TRBV21-1,few,NA
CAISEDSSYEQYF,TGTGCCATCAGTGAGGACAGCTCCTACGAGCAGTACTTC,TRBJ2-7,TRBV10-3,many,NA
CSASGRGGYEQYF,TGCAGTGCTTCGGGGCGGGGCGGCTACGAGCAGTACTTC,TRBJ2-7,TRBV20-1,many,NA
CASSPLGNQPQHF,TGTGCCAGCAGTCCCCTGGGCAATCAGCCCCAGCATTTT,TRBJ1-5,TRBV6-2/TRBV6-3,many,NA
CASSQSIAGATYEQYF,TGCGCCAGCAGCCAATCAATAGCGGGGGCCACCTACGAGCAGTACTTC,TRBJ2-7,TRBV4-3,many,TRBD2
CASSPVGGQTNAQYF,TGTGCCAGCAGCCCCGTGGGGGGACAAACAAACGCGCAGTATTTT,TRBJ2-3,TRBV9,few,NA